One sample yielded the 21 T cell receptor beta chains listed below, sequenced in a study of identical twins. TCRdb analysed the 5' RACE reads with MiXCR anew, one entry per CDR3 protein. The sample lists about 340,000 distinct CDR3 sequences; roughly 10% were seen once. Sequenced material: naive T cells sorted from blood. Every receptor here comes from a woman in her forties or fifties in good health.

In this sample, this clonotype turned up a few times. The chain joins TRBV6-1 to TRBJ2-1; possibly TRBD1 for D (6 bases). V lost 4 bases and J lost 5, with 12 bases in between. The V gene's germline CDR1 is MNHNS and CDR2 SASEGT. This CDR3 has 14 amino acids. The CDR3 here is CASSVVGDNNEQFF. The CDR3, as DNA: TGTGCCAGCAGTGTAGTGGGGGACAACAATGAGCAGTTCTTC.

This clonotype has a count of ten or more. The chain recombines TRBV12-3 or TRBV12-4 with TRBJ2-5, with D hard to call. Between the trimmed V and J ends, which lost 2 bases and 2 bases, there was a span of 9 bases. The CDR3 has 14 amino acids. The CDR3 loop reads CASSLFRPQETQYF. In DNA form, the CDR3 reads TGTGCCAGCAGTTTATTCCGGCCACAAGAGACCCAGTACTTC.

CDR3 nucleotides: TGTGCCTGGAAGGTCAAGCGGGATTACAATGAGCAGTTCTTC. As protein: CAWKVKRDYNEQFF. V is TRBV30 and J is TRBJ2-1, with 7 bases lining up with TRBD2. Germline trimming cut 4 bases from V and 4 bases from J; bases unmatched to any gene: 7. This CDR3 spans 14 amino acids. Germline V gene sequence: CDR1 GTSNPN, CDR2 SVGIG (reference sequence). The full variable domain, rest sourced from reference TRBV30 and TRBJ2-1, is SQTIHQWPATLVQPVGSPLSLECTVEGTSNPNLYWYRQAAGRGLQLLFYSVGIGQISSEVPQNLSASRPQDRQFILSSKKLLLSDSGFYLCAWKVKRDYNEQFFGPGTRLTVL.

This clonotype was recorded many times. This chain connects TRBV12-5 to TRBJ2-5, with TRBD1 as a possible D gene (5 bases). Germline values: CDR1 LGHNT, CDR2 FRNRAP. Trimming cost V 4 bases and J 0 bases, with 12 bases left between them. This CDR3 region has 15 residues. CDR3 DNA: TGTGCTAGTGGTTCTACAGGAAACTACCAAGAGACCCAGTACTTC. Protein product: CASGSTGNYQETQYF. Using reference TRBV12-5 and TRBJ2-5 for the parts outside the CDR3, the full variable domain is DARVTQTPRHKVTEMGQEVTMRCQPILGHNTVFWYRQTMMQGLELLAYFRNRAPLDDSGMPKDRFSAEMPDATLATLKIQPSEPRDSAVYFCASGSTGNYQETQYFGPGTRLLVL.

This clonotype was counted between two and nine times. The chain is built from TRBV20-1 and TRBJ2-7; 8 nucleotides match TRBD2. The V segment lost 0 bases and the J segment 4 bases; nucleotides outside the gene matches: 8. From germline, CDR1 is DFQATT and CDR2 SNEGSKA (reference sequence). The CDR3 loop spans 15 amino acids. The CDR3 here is CSARDPSGRMYEQYF. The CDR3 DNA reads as TGCAGTGCTAGAGATCCGAGCGGGAGAATGTACGAGCAGTACTTC.

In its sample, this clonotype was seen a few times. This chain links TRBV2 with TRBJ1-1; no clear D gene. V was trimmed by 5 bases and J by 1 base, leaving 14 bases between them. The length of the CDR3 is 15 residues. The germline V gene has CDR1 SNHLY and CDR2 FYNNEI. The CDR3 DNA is TGTGCCAGCAGTTTCGGTTTTTGGGCGAACACTGAAGCTTTCTTT. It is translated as CASSFGFWANTEAFF.

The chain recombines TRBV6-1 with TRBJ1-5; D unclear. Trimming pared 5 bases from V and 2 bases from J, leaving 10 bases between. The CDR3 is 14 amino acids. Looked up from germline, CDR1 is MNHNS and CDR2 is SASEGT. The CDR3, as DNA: TGTGCCAGCAGTCCGGAGATAGGCAATCAGCCCCAGCATTTT. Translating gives CASSPEIGNQPQHF.

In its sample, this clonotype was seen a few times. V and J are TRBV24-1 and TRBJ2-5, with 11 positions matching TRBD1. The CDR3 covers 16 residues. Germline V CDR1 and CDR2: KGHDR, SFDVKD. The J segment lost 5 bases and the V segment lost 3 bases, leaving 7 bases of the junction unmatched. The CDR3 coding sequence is TGTGCCACCAGTGATCCCCGGGACAGGGGGTGGGAGACCCAGTACTTC. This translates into CATSDPRDRGWETQYF.

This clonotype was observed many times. The DNA of the CDR3 is TGTGCCACCAGTGACCGGGACAGGCTTAACACTGAAGCTTTCTTT. Translating gives CATSDRDRLNTEAFF. The chain couples TRBV24-1 to TRBJ1-1, with 8 bases fitting TRBD1. The CDR3 has 15 residues. Trimming removed 4 bases from V and 2 bases from J; junction bases left unmatched: 5. In germline, CDR1 is KGHDR, CDR2 SFDVKD.

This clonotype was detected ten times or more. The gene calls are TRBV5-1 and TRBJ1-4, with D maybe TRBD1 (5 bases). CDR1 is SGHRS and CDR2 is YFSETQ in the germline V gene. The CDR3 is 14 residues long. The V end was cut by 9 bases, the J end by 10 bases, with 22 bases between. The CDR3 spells CATRPEPGGGKLFF. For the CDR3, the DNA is TGCGCCACCCGACCTGAGCCGGGGGGTGGAAAACTGTTTTTT.

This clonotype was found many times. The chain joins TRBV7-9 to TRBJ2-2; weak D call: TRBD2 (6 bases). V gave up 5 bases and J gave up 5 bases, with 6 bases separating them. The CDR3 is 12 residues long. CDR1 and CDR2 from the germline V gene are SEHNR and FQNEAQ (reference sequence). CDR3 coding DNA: TGTGCCAGCAGCGGAGGGACCGGGGAGCTGTTTTTT. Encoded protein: CASSGGTGELFF.

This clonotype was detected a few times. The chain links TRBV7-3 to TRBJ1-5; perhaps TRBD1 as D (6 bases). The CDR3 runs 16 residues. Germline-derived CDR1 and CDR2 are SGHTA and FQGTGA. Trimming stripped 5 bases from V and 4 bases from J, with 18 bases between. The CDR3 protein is CASSPHQGTDNQPQHF. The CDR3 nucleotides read TGTGCCAGCAGCCCCCACCAGGGGACTGATAATCAGCCCCAGCATTTT.

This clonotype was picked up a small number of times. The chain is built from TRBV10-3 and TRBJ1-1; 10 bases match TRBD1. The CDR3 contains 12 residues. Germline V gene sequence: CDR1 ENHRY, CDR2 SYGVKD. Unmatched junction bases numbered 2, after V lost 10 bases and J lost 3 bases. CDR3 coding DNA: TGTGCCACAGGACAGGGGGACACTGAAGCTTTCTTT. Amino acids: CATGQGDTEAFF.

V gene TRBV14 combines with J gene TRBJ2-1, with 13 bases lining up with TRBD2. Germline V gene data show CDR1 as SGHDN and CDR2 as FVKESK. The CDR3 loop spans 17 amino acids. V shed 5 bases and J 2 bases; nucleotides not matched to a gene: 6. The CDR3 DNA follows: TGTGCCAGCAGCATCGGGACTAGCGGGGCACCCTACAATGAGCAGTTCTTC. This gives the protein CASSIGTSGAPYNEQFF.

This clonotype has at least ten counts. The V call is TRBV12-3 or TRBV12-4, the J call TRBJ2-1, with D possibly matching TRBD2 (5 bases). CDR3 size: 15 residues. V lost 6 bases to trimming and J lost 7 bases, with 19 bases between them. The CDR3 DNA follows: TGTGCCAGCAGCAGTTTGAGTCTAGCAGGTAATGAGCAGTTCTTC. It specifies CASSSLSLAGNEQFF.

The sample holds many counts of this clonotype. For the CDR3, the DNA is TGTGCCAGCAGCCTGGGGCAGGGGTTTATGGTCCAAGAGACCCAGTACTTC. Residues: CASSLGQGFMVQETQYF. V is TRBV5-8 and J is TRBJ2-5; D perhaps matches TRBD1 (6 bases). The CDR3 runs 17 residues. Per the germline V gene, CDR1 is SGHTS and CDR2 is YDEGEE. The V end was cut by 4 bases, the J end by 1 base, with 20 bases between.

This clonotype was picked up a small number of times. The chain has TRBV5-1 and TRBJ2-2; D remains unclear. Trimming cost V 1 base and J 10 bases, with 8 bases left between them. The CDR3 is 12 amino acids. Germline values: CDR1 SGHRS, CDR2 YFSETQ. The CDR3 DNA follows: TGCGCCAGCAGCTTGACTCTCGAGGAGCTGTTTTTT. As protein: CASSLTLEELFF.

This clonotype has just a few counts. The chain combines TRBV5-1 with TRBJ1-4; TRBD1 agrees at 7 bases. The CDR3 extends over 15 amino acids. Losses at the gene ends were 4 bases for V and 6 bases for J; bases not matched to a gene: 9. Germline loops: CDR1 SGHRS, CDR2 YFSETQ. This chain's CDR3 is CASSRLQGSDEKLFF. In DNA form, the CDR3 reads TGCGCCAGCAGCCGACTACAGGGGAGTGATGAAAAACTGTTTTTT.

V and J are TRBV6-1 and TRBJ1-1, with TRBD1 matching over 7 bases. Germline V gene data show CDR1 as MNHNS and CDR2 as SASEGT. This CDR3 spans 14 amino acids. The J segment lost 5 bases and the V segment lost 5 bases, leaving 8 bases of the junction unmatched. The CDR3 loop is CASSNRDSRTEAFF. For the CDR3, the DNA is TGTGCCAGCAGTAACCGGGACAGTAGAACTGAAGCTTTCTTT.

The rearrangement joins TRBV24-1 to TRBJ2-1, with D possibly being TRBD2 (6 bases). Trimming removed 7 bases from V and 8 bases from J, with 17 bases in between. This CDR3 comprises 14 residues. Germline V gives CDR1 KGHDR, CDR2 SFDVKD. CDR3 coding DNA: TGTGCCACCAGAGAAAGTAGCGGTCGCGATGAGCAGTTCTTC. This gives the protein CATRESSGRDEQFF.

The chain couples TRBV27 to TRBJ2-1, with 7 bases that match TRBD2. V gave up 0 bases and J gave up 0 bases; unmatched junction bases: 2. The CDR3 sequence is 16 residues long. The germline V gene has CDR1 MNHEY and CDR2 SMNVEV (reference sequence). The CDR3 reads CASSLSLAFSYNEQFF. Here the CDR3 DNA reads TGTGCCAGCAGTTTATCACTAGCGTTCTCCTACAATGAGCAGTTCTTC.